This T cell receptor (beta chain) was captured by sequencing in a study of blood T cell repertoires in COVID-19 (dated by TCRdb to 2020 to 2022). Concerning the study at large: Samples covering the acute and convalescent phases of COVID-19 were provided by collaborators in the United States, Italy and Spain. The material from the prospective study consisted of cDNA or gDNA derived from T cells, B-cell-depleted T cells, or PBMCs. Subjects who had been exposed to COVID-19, were actively infected with it, or had recovered from it provided the deeply sampled blood TCRbeta repertoires that made up the dataset. A freely available public database, intended as a resource for researchers studying the immune response to SARS-CoV-2, is where the repertoires were released. The samples were drawn from the first 160 participants of the ongoing ImmuneRACE study and from under 1,500 subjects provided by 6 global collaborators. A de-identified subject ID, COVID-19 status, age in years and sex were almost always included in the sample metadata. HLA class I and class II types, where available, came from metadata supplied by the sample provider rather than from assay-based typing.

Comments on this clone: Its antigen is not yet known. The input lacks base qualities; no much larger clone sits a single base away.

Here is what the overall study found, with its caveats: The quantity of clinical and demographic metadata differed by source and by participant and was supplied without curation.

Collaborating institutions collected whole blood in K2EDTA tubes following their own protocols. For TCRbeta analysis, collaborators shipped samples as frozen whole blood, isolated PBMCs, or DNA extracted from either of those sample types. TCRbeta CDR3 regions were amplified from genomic DNA using the immunoSEQ Assay, a bias-controlled multiplex PCR. The authors' pipeline ran thus. The number of nucleated cells in each sample was estimated from the amplification of reference gene primers within the assay. Sequence reads were collapsed and filtered to measure the absolute abundance of every unique TCRbeta CDR3 rearrangement. For each sample, productive Simpson clonality was calculated as the square root of Simpson's diversity index across productive rearrangements. TCRdb limited this immuneACCESS table to in-frame rearrangements with V and J called. A share of clones is missing; checked studies link under half to unresolved V genes, and the rest is unexplained. The V and J calls and the clone size are those of that table, but D and trimming were determined from the DNA. The sample records tens of thousands of clones, approximately 81% of which are singletons. The ten largest clones take up about 15% of the sample.

Reading the germline V gene gives CDR1 SGHRS and CDR2 YFSETQ. Trimming costs V 0 bases and J 3 bases, and their ends lie 15 bases apart. From cysteine to phenylalanine, the CDR3 is 16 amino acids long. Only the CDR3 portion is preserved as DNA: 48 bases, with reading frame beginning at the first base. This TCR derives from a woman aged 70-85 years with acute or convalescent COVID-19. Sequenced: peripheral blood. The V gene is TRBV5-1 and the J gene is TRBJ2-5, with the D segment identity uncertain. The CDR3 reads as follows: CASSLGPEATKETQYF. At the DNA level, the sequence is TGCGCCAGCAGCTTGGGGCCAGAGGCGACCAAAGAGACCCAGTACTTC.